The T cell receptor beta chain described here comes from a study of control samples from healthy donors and cancer patients. This clone was counted only a few times. Only in-frame clones appear in the TCRdb table, and some are missing; sequencing was by immunoSEQ multiplex PCR. The table records 100,000 or so clones, roughly nine tenths of them present only once. V lost 0 bases to trimming and J lost 4 bases; unmatched junction nucleotides: 9. This CDR3 spans 16 amino acids. CDR1 SGHRS and CDR2 YFSETQ come from the germline V gene. Sequenced input: blood. This chain uses TRBV5-1 with TRBJ1-1; 7 bases are a match to TRBD1. The TCR was taken from a young woman in good health. CDR3 loop: CASSLATGLSGTEAFF. DNA for the CDR3: TGCGCCAGCAGCTTGGCGACAGGGCTATCGGGCACTGAAGCTTTCTTT.